Each of the 5 T cell receptor beta chains below was sequenced from the same sample in a study of early T cells in non-severe SARS-CoV-2 infection. TCRdb processed the 5' RACE reads anew with MiXCR; each CDR3 protein has one entry. The sample lists 25,000 to 35,000 distinct CDR3 sequences; about 5.7% were seen once. The sequencing sample was made of whole blood. The source is an adult who was a healthcare worker with PCR-confirmed SARS-CoV-2 infection or an uninfected control (not recorded which).

This clonotype was observed at least ten times. The chain carries TRBV18 and TRBJ2-1; maybe TRBD2 (6 bases). Germline V gene data show CDR1 as KGHSH and CDR2 as LQKENI. There are 12 residues in the CDR3. V shed 5 bases and J shed 9 bases, with 11 bases lying between them. As DNA, the CDR3 is TGTGCCAGCTCATCGGGAGCGGGTGAGCAGTTCTTC. It encodes CASSSGAGEQFF.

There are a few counts of this clonotype. This chain connects TRBV9 to TRBJ1-2; the D gene is possibly TRBD1 (6 bases). With 0 bases removed from V and 4 bases from J, the gap between germline ends came to 10 bases. Looked up from germline, CDR1 is SGDLS and CDR2 is YYNGEE. The CDR3 loop spans 14 amino acids. The chain's CDR3 is CASSVDQGLYGYTF. In DNA, the CDR3 is TGTGCCAGCAGCGTAGATCAGGGGCTCTATGGCTACACCTTC.

This clonotype was seen a handful of times. CDR3: CASSVSRMRVYEQYF. The CDR3 bases are TGTGCCAGCAGTGTCTCCAGGATGAGGGTCTACGAGCAGTACTTC. This chain connects TRBV25-1 to TRBJ2-7; TRBD2 is a possible D gene (5 bases). CDR1 MGHDK and CDR2 SYGVNS come from the germline V gene. Trimming took 4 bases from V and 3 from J, leaving 16 bases between them. This CDR3 spans 15 amino acids.

This clonotype was recorded many times. The chain is built from TRBV3-1 and TRBJ2-1, with D maybe TRBD1 (5 bases). The CDR3 covers 14 residues. Germline values: CDR1 LGHDT, CDR2 YNNKEL (reference sequence). The germline V and J ends were trimmed by 8 bases and 0 bases, with 11 bases remaining between them. The CDR3 spells CASARASSYNEQFF. The CDR3 DNA reads TGTGCCAGCGCCAGGGCTAGCTCCTACAATGAGCAGTTCTTC.

This clonotype was observed a handful of times. The chain couples TRBV6-1 to TRBJ2-7, with a tentative D call TRBD2 (5 bases). The CDR3 totals 11 residues. Germline-derived CDR1 and CDR2 are MNHNS and SASEGT. The V end lost 2 bases, the J end lost 7 bases, and 6 bases lay between the germline ends. CDR3 nucleotide sequence: TGTGCCAGCAGTGAAAGGGAGGAGCAGTACTTC. Translating it yields CASSEREEQYF.